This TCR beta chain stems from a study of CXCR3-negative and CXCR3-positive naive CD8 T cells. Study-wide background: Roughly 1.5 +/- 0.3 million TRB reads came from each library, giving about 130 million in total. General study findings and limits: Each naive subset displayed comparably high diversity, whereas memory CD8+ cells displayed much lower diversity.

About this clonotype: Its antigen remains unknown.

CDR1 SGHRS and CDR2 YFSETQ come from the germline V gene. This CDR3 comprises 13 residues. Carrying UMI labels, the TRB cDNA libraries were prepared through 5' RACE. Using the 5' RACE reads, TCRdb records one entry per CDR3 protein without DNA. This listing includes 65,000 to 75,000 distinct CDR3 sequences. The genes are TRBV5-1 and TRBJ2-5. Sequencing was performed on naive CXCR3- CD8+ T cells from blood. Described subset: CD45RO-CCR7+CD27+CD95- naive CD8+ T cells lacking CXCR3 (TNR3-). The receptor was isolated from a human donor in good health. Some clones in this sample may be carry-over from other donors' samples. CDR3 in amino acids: CASSLALGETQYF.